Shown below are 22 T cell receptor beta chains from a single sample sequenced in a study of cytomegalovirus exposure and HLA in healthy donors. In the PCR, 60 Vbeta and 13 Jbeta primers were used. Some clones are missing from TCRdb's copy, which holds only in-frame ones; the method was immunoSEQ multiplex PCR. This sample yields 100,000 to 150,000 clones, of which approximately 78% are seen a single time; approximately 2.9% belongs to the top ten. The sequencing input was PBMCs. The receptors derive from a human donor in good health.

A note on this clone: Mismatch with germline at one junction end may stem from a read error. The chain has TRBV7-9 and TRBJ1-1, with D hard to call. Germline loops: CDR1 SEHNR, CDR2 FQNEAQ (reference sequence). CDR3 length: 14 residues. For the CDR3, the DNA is TGTTCCAGCAGCTTAGCGCCCGGGAACACTGAAGCTTTCTTT. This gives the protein CSSSLAPGNTEAFF.

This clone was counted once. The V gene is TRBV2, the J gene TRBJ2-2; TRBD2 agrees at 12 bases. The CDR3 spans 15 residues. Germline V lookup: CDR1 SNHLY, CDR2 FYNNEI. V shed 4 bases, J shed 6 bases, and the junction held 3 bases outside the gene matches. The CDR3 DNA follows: TGTGCCAGCAGTGCCAGACTAGCGGGAGCCGGGGAGCTGTTTTTT. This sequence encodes CASSARLAGAGELFF.

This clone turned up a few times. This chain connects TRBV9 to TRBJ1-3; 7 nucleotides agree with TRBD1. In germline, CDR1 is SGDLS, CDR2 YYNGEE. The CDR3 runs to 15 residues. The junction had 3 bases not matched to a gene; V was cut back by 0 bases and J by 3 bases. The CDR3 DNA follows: TGTGCCAGCAGCGTAGCGACAGGGATTGGAAACACCATATATTTT. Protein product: CASSVATGIGNTIYF.

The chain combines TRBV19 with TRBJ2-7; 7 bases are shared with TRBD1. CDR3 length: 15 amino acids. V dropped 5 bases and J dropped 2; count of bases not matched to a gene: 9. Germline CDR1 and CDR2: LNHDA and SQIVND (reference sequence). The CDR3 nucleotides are TGTGCCAGTAGTTTGACGGGACAGAGTCCCTACGAGCAGTACTTC. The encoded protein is CASSLTGQSPYEQYF.

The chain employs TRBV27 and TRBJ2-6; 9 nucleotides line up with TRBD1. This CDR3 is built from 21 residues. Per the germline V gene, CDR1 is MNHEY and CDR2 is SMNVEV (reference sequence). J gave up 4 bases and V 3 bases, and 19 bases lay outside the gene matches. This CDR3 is CASSFLWVNRDRAVGANVLTF. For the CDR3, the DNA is TGTGCCAGCAGTTTCCTTTGGGTCAATCGGGACAGGGCCGTAGGGGCCAACGTCCTGACTTTC.

The CDR3, as DNA: TGTGCCAGCAGCTTAACTGGGCTTCCGGCAGATACGCAGTATTTT. It codes for CASSLTGLPADTQYF. The chain couples TRBV7-3 to TRBJ2-3; no definite D call. CDR3 length: 15 residues. V lost 0 bases, J lost 4 bases, and 11 bases lay in between. Germline loops: CDR1 SGHTA, CDR2 FQGTGA. The whole variable domain, filled in from reference TRBV7-3 and TRBJ2-3, reads GAGVSQTPSNKVTEKGKYVELRCDPISGHTALYWYRQSLGQGPEFLIYFQGTGAADDSGLPNDRFFAVRPEGSVSTLKIQRTERGDSAVYLCASSLTGLPADTQYFGPGTRLTVL.

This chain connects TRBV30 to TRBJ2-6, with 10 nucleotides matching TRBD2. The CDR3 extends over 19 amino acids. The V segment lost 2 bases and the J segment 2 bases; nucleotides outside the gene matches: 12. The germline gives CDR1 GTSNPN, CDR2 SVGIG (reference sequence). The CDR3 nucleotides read TGTGCCTGGAGTATGATTCGGACTAGCGGAGCCGCTGGGGCCAACGTCCTGACTTTC. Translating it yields CAWSMIRTSGAAGANVLTF.

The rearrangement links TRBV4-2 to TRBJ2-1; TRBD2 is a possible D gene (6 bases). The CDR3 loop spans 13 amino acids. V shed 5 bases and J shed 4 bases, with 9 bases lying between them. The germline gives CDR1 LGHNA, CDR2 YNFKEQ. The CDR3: CASSDGGYNEQFF. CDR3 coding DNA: TGTGCCAGCAGCGACGGGGGTTACAATGAGCAGTTCTTC.

CDR3: CASSGGGPLSSYNEQFF. The DNA of the CDR3 is TGCGCCAGCAGCGGCGGGGGCCCACTCAGCTCCTACAATGAGCAGTTCTTC. J is TRBJ2-1 and V is TRBV5-1; D perhaps matches TRBD2 (7 bases). This CDR3 region has 17 residues. Trimming cost V 4 bases and J 0 bases, with 17 bases left between them. CDR1 is SGHRS, CDR2 YFSETQ, per germline.

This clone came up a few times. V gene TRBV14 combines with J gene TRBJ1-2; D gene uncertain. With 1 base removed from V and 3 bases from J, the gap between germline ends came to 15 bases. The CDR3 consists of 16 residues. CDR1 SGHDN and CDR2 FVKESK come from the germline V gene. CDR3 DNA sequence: TGTGCCAGCAGCCAAGGGCAGGCTTCATGGGACTATGGCTACACCTTC. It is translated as CASSQGQASWDYGYTF.

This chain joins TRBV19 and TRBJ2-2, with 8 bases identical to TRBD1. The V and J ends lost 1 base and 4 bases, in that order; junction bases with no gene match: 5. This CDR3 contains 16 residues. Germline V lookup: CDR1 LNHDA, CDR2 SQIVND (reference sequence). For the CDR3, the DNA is TGTGCCAGTAGTATAGTTTCAGGGGGCTCCACCGGGGAGCTGTTTTTT. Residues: CASSIVSGGSTGELFF.

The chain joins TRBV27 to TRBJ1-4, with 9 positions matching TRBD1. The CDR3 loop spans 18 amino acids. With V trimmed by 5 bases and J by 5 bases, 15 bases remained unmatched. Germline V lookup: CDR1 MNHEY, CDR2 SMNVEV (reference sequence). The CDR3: CASSARDRAVRMNEKLFF. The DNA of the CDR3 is TGTGCCAGCAGTGCCCGGGACAGGGCGGTTCGGATGAATGAAAAACTGTTTTTT.

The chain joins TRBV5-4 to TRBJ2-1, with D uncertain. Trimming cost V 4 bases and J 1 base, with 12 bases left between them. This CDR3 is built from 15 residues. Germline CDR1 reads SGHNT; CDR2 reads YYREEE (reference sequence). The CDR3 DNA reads TGTGCCAGCAGCCATAACCGGGTTTCCTACAATGAGCAGTTCTTC. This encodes CASSHNRVSYNEQFF.

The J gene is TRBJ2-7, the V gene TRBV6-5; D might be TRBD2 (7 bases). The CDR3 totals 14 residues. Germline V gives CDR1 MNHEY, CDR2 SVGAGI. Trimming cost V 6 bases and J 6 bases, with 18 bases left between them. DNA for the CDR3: TGTGCCAGCAGGGGGGGGGCAGGGCTGGGCGAGCAGTACTTC. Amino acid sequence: CASRGGAGLGEQYF.

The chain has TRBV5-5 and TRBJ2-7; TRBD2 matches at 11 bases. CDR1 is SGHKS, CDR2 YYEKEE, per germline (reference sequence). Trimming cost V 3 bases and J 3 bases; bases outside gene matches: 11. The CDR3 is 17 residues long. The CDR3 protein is CASSSDPPSGRIYEQYF. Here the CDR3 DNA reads TGTGCCAGCAGCTCGGACCCGCCTAGCGGGAGGATCTACGAGCAGTACTTC. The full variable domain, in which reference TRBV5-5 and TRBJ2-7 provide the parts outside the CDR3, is DAGVTQSPTHLIKTRGQQVTLRCSPISGHKSVSWYQQVLGQGPQFIFQYYEKEERGRGNFPDRFSARQFPNYSSELNVNALLLGDSALYLCASSSDPPSGRIYEQYFGPGTRLTVT.

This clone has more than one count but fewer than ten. Written as DNA, the CDR3 is TGTGCCAGCAGCCCCACAGGGGCAACTAATGAAAAACTGTTTTTT. The encoded protein is CASSPTGATNEKLFF. The chain recombines TRBV7-9 with TRBJ1-4, with 7 bases matching TRBD1. Germline trimming cut 5 bases from V and 0 bases from J; bases unmatched to any gene: 3. The germline V gene encodes CDR1 SEHNR and CDR2 FQNEAQ (reference sequence). CDR3 length: 15 amino acids.

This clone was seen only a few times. The CDR3, as DNA: TGTGCCAGCAGCTTTCACAGCCTCGGGACAGGGGGCCTAATAGGTACCCAGTACTTC. Residues: CASSFHSLGTGGLIGTQYF. J is TRBJ2-5 and V is TRBV7-9; 12 bases are shared with TRBD1. Per the germline V gene, CDR1 is SEHNR and CDR2 is FQNEAQ (reference sequence). The length of the CDR3 is 19 residues. V gave up 3 bases and J gave up 8 bases; unmatched junction bases: 19. Full variable domain (rest looked up from reference TRBV7-9 and TRBJ2-5): DTGVSQNPRHKITKRGQNVTFRCDPISEHNRLYWYRQTLGQGPEFLTYFQNEAQLEKSRLLSDRFSAERPKGSFSTLEIQRTEQGDSAMYLCASSFHSLGTGGLIGTQYFGPGTRLLVL.

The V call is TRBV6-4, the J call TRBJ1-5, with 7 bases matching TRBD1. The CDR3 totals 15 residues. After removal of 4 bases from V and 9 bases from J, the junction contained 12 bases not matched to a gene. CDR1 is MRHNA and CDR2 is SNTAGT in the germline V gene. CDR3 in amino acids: CASSGQGGVCGPQHF. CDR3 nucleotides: TGTGCCAGCAGTGGACAGGGTGGGGTATGTGGGCCCCAGCATTTT.

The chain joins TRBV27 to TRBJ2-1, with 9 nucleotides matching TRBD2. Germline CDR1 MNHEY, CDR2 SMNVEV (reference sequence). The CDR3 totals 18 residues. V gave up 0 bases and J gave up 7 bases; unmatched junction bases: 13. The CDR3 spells CASSLSPLSGSSLNEQFF. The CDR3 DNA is TGTGCCAGCAGTTTATCGCCCCTTAGCGGGAGCTCCTTAAATGAGCAGTTCTTC.

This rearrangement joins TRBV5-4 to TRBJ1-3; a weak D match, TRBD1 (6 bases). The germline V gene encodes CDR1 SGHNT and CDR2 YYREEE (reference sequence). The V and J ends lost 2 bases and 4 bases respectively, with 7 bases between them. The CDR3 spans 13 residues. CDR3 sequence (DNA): TGTGCCAGCAGCTTAACAGGGGGAAACACCATATATTTT. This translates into CASSLTGGNTIYF. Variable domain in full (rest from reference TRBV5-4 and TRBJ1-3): ETGVTQSPTHLIKTRGQQVTLRCSSQSGHNTVSWYQQALGQGPQFIFQYYREEENGRGNFPPRFSGLQFPNYSSELNVNALELDDSALYLCASSLTGGNTIYFGEGSWLTVV.

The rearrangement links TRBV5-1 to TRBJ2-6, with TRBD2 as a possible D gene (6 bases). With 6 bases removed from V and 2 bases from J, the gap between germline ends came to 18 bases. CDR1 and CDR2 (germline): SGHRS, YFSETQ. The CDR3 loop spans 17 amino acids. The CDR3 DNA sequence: TGCGCCAGCACCCCGGGGTCGGGAGTTACTGGGGCCAACGTCCTGACTTTC. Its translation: CASTPGSGVTGANVLTF.

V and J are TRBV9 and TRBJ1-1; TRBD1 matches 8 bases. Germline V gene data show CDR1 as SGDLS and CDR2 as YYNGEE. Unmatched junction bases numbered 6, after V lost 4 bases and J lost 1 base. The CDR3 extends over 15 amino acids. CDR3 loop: CASSTSGTGNTEAFF. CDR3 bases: TGTGCCAGCAGCACTTCCGGGACAGGGAACACTGAAGCTTTCTTT.